These 31 T cell receptor beta chains were all obtained from the same sample, sequenced in a study of T cell responses to AZD1222 COVID-19 vaccine. Sequenced by immunoSEQ multiplex PCR; TCRdb stores in-frame clones only, minus some. The table lists approximately 68,000 clones, roughly 91% of them singletons, with approximately 25% in the top ten. Source: peripheral blood, taken on day 0 of AZD1222 vaccination. These receptors were obtained from an adult in good health.

This clone was recorded only once. V usage is TRBV11-2 and J usage is TRBJ1-1; 7 bases are a match to TRBD1. The germline gives CDR1 SGHAT, CDR2 FQNNGV. The length of the CDR3 is 17 residues. Germline trimming cut 5 bases from V and 1 base from J; bases unmatched to any gene: 13. The CDR3 loop is CASSTTTLGGWNTEAFF. The CDR3 region has the DNA TGTGCCAGCAGCACAACTACCTTAGGGGGCTGGAACACTGAAGCTTTCTTT. Using reference TRBV11-2 and TRBJ1-1 for the parts outside the CDR3, the full variable domain is EAGVAQSPRYKIIEKRQSVAFWCNPISGHATLYWYQQILGQGPKLLIQFQNNGVVDDSQLPKDRFSAERLKGVDSTLKIQPAKLEDSAVYLCASSTTTLGGWNTEAFFGQGTRLTVV.

CDR3 coding DNA: TGTGCCAGCAGTTCCGCCCGGGACAGGGGAACTGAAGCTTTCTTT. Amino acid sequence: CASSSARDRGTEAFF. The chain links TRBV28 to TRBJ1-1, with 10 nucleotides matching TRBD1. Germline lookup yields CDR1 MDHEN and CDR2 SYDVKM. Germline trimming cut 4 bases from V and 5 bases from J; bases unmatched to any gene: 7. The CDR3 is 15 residues long.

The CDR3 nucleotides are TGCGCCAGCAGCTTGGGCACTAGCGGGGGACCACATGATACGCAGTATTTT. It is translated as CASSLGTSGGPHDTQYF. This chain links TRBV5-1 with TRBJ2-3; TRBD2 agrees at 11 bases. The V and J ends lost 0 bases and 6 bases, in that order; junction bases with no gene match: 9. From germline, CDR1 is SGHRS and CDR2 YFSETQ. This CDR3 spans 17 amino acids.

The rearrangement uses TRBV19 and TRBJ2-7; D is tentatively TRBD1 or TRBD2 (5 bases each). Trimming removed 3 bases at V and 2 bases at J, with 14 bases between. Germline V CDR1 and CDR2: LNHDA, SQIVND (reference sequence). The CDR3 is made up of 15 amino acids. The CDR3 DNA follows: TGTGCCAGTAGTATCCGCCGGGACCCAACCTACGAGCAGTACTTC. Protein: CASSIRRDPTYEQYF.

The chain combines TRBV5-8 with TRBJ1-4; TRBD1 agrees at 9 bases. The CDR3 contains 14 residues. V was pared by 4 bases and J by 8 bases, with 6 bases of the junction left unmatched. Germline CDR1 and CDR2: SGHTS and YDEGEE. DNA of the CDR3: TGTGCCAGCAGCGTGGACAGGGGAGGAGAAAAACTGTTTTTT. Its protein product is CASSVDRGGEKLFF.

The chain employs TRBV10-1 and TRBJ2-6; 7 bases agree with TRBD2. CDR1 and CDR2 from the germline V gene are WNHNN and SYGVQD (reference sequence). CDR3 length equals 18 residues. V lost 8 bases and J lost 0; bases outside the gene matches: 13. CDR3 in DNA: TGCGCCAGCTCACCTGGGGGGGGGTTCAGCTCTGGGGCCAACGTCCTGACTTTC. Amino acids: CASSPGGGFSSGANVLTF.

The rearrangement joins TRBV6-5 to TRBJ1-2; TRBD1 is a possible D gene (5 bases). This CDR3 is 14 amino acids long. From germline, CDR1 is MNHEY and CDR2 SVGAGI. Trimming cost V 8 bases and J 4 bases, with 17 bases left between them. The CDR3 sequence: CASRTGGGVYGYTF. The CDR3 DNA reads as TGTGCCAGCCGAACTGGGGGGGGAGTCTATGGCTACACCTTC.

A few counts support this clone. The chain uses TRBV4-2 and TRBJ2-1; D is perhaps TRBD1 (6 bases). The CDR3 loop spans 16 amino acids. V gave up 3 bases and J gave up 0 bases, with 12 bases separating them. The germline CDR1 and CDR2 sequences are LGHNA and YNFKEQ. The CDR3 region has the DNA TGTGCCAGCAGCCAGACCGGGACAACCTCCTACAATGAGCAGTTCTTC. Translated, it gives CASSQTGTTSYNEQFF.

This CDR3 reads CASRLMAGGQETQYF. In DNA form, the CDR3 reads TGTGCCAGCCGCCTAATGGCGGGGGGCCAAGAGACCCAGTACTTC. J is TRBJ2-5 and V is TRBV7-9; 8 nucleotides match TRBD2. Germline assignment: CDR1 SEHNR and CDR2 FQNEAQ (reference sequence). V was clipped by 8 bases and J by 1 base; unmatched bases: 9. CDR3 length equals 15 residues.

The chain uses TRBV10-2 and TRBJ1-5; tentatively, D is TRBD1 (5 bases). The CDR3 sequence is 14 residues long. CDR1 and CDR2 (germline): WSHSY, SAAADI. V was trimmed by 2 bases and J by 2 bases, leaving 7 bases between them. This CDR3 reads CASSEAGGNQPQHF. The CDR3 region has the DNA TGCGCCAGCAGTGAGGCGGGGGGCAATCAGCCCCAGCATTTT.

This sequence joins TRBV18 and TRBJ1-4; 10 bases match TRBD1. Germline V CDR1 and CDR2: KGHSH, LQKENI. There are 17 residues in the CDR3. J was trimmed by 2 bases and V by 1 base; bases with no gene match: 4. The CDR3 spells CASSPRQGAQTNEKLFF. CDR3 nucleotides: TGTGCCAGCTCACCACGACAGGGGGCGCAGACTAATGAAAAACTGTTTTTT.

The chain is built from TRBV9 and TRBJ2-1; 8 bases are a match to TRBD2. V was pared by 2 bases and J by 3 bases, with 4 bases of the junction left unmatched. The CDR3 length is 15 residues. Germline loops: CDR1 SGDLS, CDR2 YYNGEE. In nucleotides, the CDR3 is TGTGCCAGCAGCGTCGCGGGGGGAAACTACAATGAGCAGTTCTTC. This gives the protein CASSVAGGNYNEQFF.

The chain joins TRBV19 to TRBJ1-4, with D unclear. The germline V gene has CDR1 LNHDA and CDR2 SQIVND (reference sequence). The V and J ends lost 6 bases and 6 bases respectively, with 11 bases between them. The CDR3 loop spans 13 amino acids. CDR3 amino acids: CASSAAIDEKLFF. The CDR3 DNA follows: TGTGCCAGTAGCGCGGCGATAGATGAAAAACTGTTTTTT.

The chain combines TRBV4-1 with TRBJ2-1; 13 nucleotides align to TRBD2. The length of the CDR3 is 20 residues. Germline V CDR1 and CDR2: MGHRA, YSYEKL. J was trimmed by 0 bases and V by 2 bases; bases with no gene match: 10. Here the CDR3 DNA reads TGCGCCAGCAGCCAACTCGGACTAGCGGGGGCTAAAAGCTCCTACAATGAGCAGTTCTTC. The encoded protein is CASSQLGLAGAKSSYNEQFF.

The genes are TRBV2 and TRBJ1-2; 8 bases are a match to TRBD1. V lost 5 bases, J lost 8 bases, and 7 bases stayed unmatched. This CDR3 has 13 amino acids. Germline V gene lookup returns CDR1 SNHLY and CDR2 FYNNEI. CDR3 in amino acids: CASSRQGAQGYTF. CDR3 DNA: TGTGCCAGCAGTCGTCAGGGGGCGCAAGGCTACACCTTC.

The chain links TRBV7-2 to TRBJ1-5; D uncertain. Germline V gene data show CDR1 as SGHTA and CDR2 as FQGNSA. V lost 3 bases to trimming and J lost 4 bases, with 13 bases between them. This CDR3 is built from 15 residues. The CDR3 DNA follows: TGTGCCAGCAGCTTCTTACCAGAGAGTAATCAGCCCCAGCATTTT. Its protein is CASSFLPESNQPQHF.

The V gene is TRBV10-3, the J gene TRBJ1-1; 7 nucleotides align to TRBD1. Trimming took 9 bases from V and 3 from J; bases not matched to a gene: 7. The CDR3 extends over 13 amino acids. The germline gives CDR1 ENHRY, CDR2 SYGVKD. Here the CDR3 DNA reads TGTGCCATTAGACGGGACAGCTACACTGAAGCTTTCTTT. Amino acid sequence: CAIRRDSYTEAFF.

The chain employs TRBV28 and TRBJ2-5, with 9 positions matching TRBD2. This CDR3 has 14 residues. CDR1 and CDR2 from the germline V gene are MDHEN and SYDVKM. With V trimmed by 6 bases and J by 3 bases, 5 bases remained unmatched. The CDR3, as DNA: TGTGCCAGCAGAGGGGCTAGCGGGGAAGAGACCCAGTACTTC. It encodes CASRGASGEETQYF. Complete variable domain (other parts from reference TRBV28 and TRBJ2-5): DVKVTQSSRYLVKRTGEKVFLECVQDMDHENMFWYRQDPGLGLRLIYFSYDVKMKEKGDIPEGYSVSREKKERFSLILESASTNQTSMYLCASRGASGEETQYFGPGTRLLVL.

This chain links TRBV10-3 with TRBJ1-4; perhaps TRBD1 as D (5 bases). The CDR3 has 16 residues. Germline assignment: CDR1 ENHRY and CDR2 SYGVKD. V shed 3 bases and J shed 3 bases, with 14 bases lying between them. CDR3 region: CAISDRVGTANEKLFF. CDR3 in DNA: TGTGCCATCAGTGATCGCGTCGGGACGGCTAATGAAAAACTGTTTTTT.

The V call is TRBV28, the J call TRBJ2-2; 9 bases are a match to TRBD2. With V trimmed by 7 bases and J by 7 bases, 19 bases remained unmatched. This CDR3 contains 18 residues. Germline CDR1 MDHEN, CDR2 SYDVKM. CDR3 loop: CASTRVGSRGGPIGELFF. CDR3 bases: TGTGCCAGCACCAGAGTAGGATCGCGGGGGGGCCCCATCGGGGAGCTGTTTTTT. Based on the CDR3 plus reference TRBV28 and TRBJ2-2, the full variable domain is DVKVTQSSRYLVKRTGEKVFLECVQDMDHENMFWYRQDPGLGLRLIYFSYDVKMKEKGDIPEGYSVSREKKERFSLILESASTNQTSMYLCASTRVGSRGGPIGELFFGEGSRLTVL.

The count of this clone is one. The chain couples TRBV6-5 to TRBJ2-7; TRBD2 aligns across 10 bases. Germline V CDR1 and CDR2: MNHEY, SVGAGI. The CDR3 consists of 16 residues. The J segment lost 2 bases and the V segment lost 0 bases, leaving 4 bases of the junction unmatched. The CDR3 DNA reads as TGTGCCAGCAGTTACTCGGCCAGCGGGGGGGCCTACGAGCAGTACTTC. Translated: CASSYSASGGAYEQYF.

The chain employs TRBV24-1 and TRBJ2-3, with a tentative D call TRBD2 (5 bases). This CDR3 spans 15 amino acids. CDR1 KGHDR and CDR2 SFDVKD come from the germline V gene. Between the trimmed V and J ends, which lost 12 bases and 1 base, there was a span of 19 bases. CDR3 in amino acids: CASQAEGRGTDTQYF. DNA for the CDR3: TGTGCCTCTCAGGCAGAGGGCCGGGGCACAGATACGCAGTATTTT.

The chain recombines TRBV6-5 with TRBJ2-7, with D possibly TRBD2 on 7 matching bases. Looked up from germline, CDR1 is MNHEY and CDR2 is SVGAGI. The CDR3 runs 13 residues. The V end lost 8 bases, the J end lost 5 bases, and 16 bases lay between the germline ends. CDR3 coding DNA: TGTGCCAGCGGCCTGGGGGGGGCAGACGAGCAGTACTTC. This codes for CASGLGGADEQYF.

This rearrangement joins TRBV6-5 to TRBJ2-5; 8 bases are a match to TRBD1. This CDR3 has 15 residues. V lost 7 bases and J lost 0; bases outside the gene matches: 7. Germline values: CDR1 MNHEY, CDR2 SVGAGI. This CDR3 is CASIRGQGHQETQYF. Here the CDR3 DNA reads TGTGCCAGCATTCGAGGACAGGGTCACCAAGAGACCCAGTACTTC.

The chain recombines TRBV28 with TRBJ2-6; D call uncertain. This CDR3 contains 13 residues. Between the trimmed V and J ends, which lost 2 bases and 5 bases, there was a span of 4 bases. Per germline, CDR1 MDHEN and CDR2 SYDVKM. The CDR3 sequence is CASSLGRANVLTF. The CDR3 DNA sequence: TGTGCCAGCAGTTTAGGCAGGGCCAACGTCCTGACTTTC.

V is TRBV5-1 and J is TRBJ1-5; D might be TRBD1 (6 bases). The V and J ends lost 1 base and 4 bases respectively, with 12 bases between them. Germline loops: CDR1 SGHRS, CDR2 YFSETQ. The CDR3 is 15 amino acids. The CDR3 sequence is CASSLHRARNQPQHF. The CDR3 DNA reads TGCGCCAGCAGCTTGCACAGGGCTAGGAATCAGCCCCAGCATTTT.

The chain is built from TRBV5-1 and TRBJ1-1, with D uncertain. Germline lookup yields CDR1 SGHRS and CDR2 YFSETQ. This CDR3 region has 12 residues. V lost 0 bases and J lost 4, with 4 bases in between. This CDR3 is CASSLGSTEAFF. For the CDR3, the DNA is TGCGCCAGCAGCTTGGGGAGCACTGAAGCTTTCTTT.

The V call is TRBV19, the J call TRBJ1-6, with TRBD1 as a possible D gene (5 bases). The ends were cut back, 6 bases at V and 14 bases at J, with 20 bases in the middle. The CDR3 loop spans 14 amino acids. Per the germline V gene, CDR1 is LNHDA and CDR2 is SQIVND (reference sequence). The CDR3 is CASSQALRGSTLHF. CDR3 in DNA: TGTGCCAGTAGCCAAGCCCTTAGGGGATCGACCCTCCACTTT.

V usage is TRBV4-3 and J usage is TRBJ1-2; a weak D match, TRBD1 (5 bases). Germline V lookup: CDR1 LGHNA, CDR2 YSLEER. This CDR3 comprises 14 residues. Trimming shortened V by 1 base and J by 3 bases, and 9 bases separated the two germline ends. DNA for the CDR3: TGCGCCAGCAGCCAAGGTCTGGGGGACTATGGCTACACCTTC. It codes for CASSQGLGDYGYTF.

The chain links TRBV5-1 to TRBJ2-1; 8 positions match TRBD1. Germline V gene lookup returns CDR1 SGHRS and CDR2 YFSETQ. The CDR3 runs 15 residues. J was trimmed by 0 bases and V by 4 bases; bases with no gene match: 3. The CDR3 sequence is CASSGGQGSYNEQFF. The DNA for the CDR3 is TGCGCCAGCAGCGGAGGACAGGGCTCCTACAATGAGCAGTTCTTC.

The rearrangement links TRBV3-1 (or the pseudogene TRBV3-2) to TRBJ2-2; 8 positions agree with TRBD2. V was pared by 1 base and J by 3 bases, with 4 bases of the junction left unmatched. Germline V gene lookup returns CDR1 LGHDT and CDR2 YNNKEL (reference sequence). The CDR3 contains 16 residues. The CDR3 bases are TGTGCCAGCAGCCAAGGAGCGGGGGCCTACACCGGGGAGCTGTTTTTT. Translated, it gives CASSQGAGAYTGELFF.